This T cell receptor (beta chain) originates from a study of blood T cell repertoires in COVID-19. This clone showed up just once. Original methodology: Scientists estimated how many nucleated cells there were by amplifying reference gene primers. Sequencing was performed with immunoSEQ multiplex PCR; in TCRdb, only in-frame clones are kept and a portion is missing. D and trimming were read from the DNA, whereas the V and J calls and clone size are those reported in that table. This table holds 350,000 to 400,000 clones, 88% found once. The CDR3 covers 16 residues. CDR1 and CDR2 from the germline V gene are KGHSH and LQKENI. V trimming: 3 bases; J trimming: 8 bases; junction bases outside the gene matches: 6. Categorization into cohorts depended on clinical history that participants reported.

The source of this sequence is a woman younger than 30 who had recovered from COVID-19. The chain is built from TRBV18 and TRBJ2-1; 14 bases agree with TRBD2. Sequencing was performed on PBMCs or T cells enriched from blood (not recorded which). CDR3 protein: CASSPTTSGGAHEQFF. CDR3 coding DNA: TGTGCCAGCTCACCGACGACTAGCGGGGGGGCGCATGAGCAGTTCTTC.